This entry features one T cell receptor beta chain sequence. With a J-beta primer mix and a sample-barcoded 5' primer, a second PCR ran about 7 to 12 cycles. Through a template-switch adaptor with 12 random nucleotides, each cDNA molecule received a tag. TCRdb used MiXCR to reprocess the 5' RACE reads, holding one entry per CDR3 protein. Among some 1.6 million distinct CDR3 sequences listed, about 32% were seen once. In germline, CDR1 is ENHRY, CDR2 SYGVKD. CDR3 size: 18 residues. Trimming took 2 bases from V and 7 from J; bases not matched to a gene: 12. The data were obtained in a study of blood T cells in healthy people across ages.

The V gene is TRBV10-3, the J gene TRBJ2-3; 13 nucleotides agree with TRBD2. The source of this sequence is a woman in her twenties or thirties in good health. Source material: blood. The CDR3 loop reads CAISERFRTSGSGNTQYF. The CDR3 nucleotides are TGTGCCATCAGTGAGCGGTTTAGGACTAGCGGGAGTGGAAATACGCAGTATTTT.